This T cell receptor (beta chain) is drawn from a study of blood T cell repertoires in COVID-19. The authors' processing: The assay estimated nucleated cells by amplifying reference gene primers. Sequenced by immunoSEQ multiplex PCR; TCRdb stores in-frame clones only, minus some. V and J calls and clone size come straight from that table; D and trimming were deduced from the DNA. The sample lists approximately 140,000 clones, around four fifths seen once, with about 39% in the top ten. The length of the CDR3 is 14 residues. Unmatched junction bases numbered 4, after V lost 4 bases and J lost 3 bases. Germline CDR1 is SGDLS and CDR2 is YYNGEE.

The V call is TRBV9, the J call TRBJ2-3, with 8 bases identical to TRBD1. The receptor was isolated from a human donor in a cohort sampled during active COVID-19. The specimen was peripheral blood. This CDR3 reads CASSPRQGTDTQYF. The CDR3 DNA follows: TGTGCCAGCAGCCCCCGACAGGGGACAGATACGCAGTATTTT.